This entry lists 28 T cell receptor beta chains sequenced from one sample in a study of blood T cell repertoires in COVID-19. Assay: immunoSEQ multiplex PCR; the TCRdb copy retains only in-frame clones and omits some. Among around 170,000 clones listed, roughly 80% were seen once. Input material: peripheral blood. The receptors originated from a human donor in a cohort sampled during active COVID-19.

CDR3 sequence reads: CASSPKGQGTDTQYF. The DNA for the CDR3 is TGTGCCAGCTCACCTAAGGGACAGGGGACAGATACGCAGTATTTT. The V gene is TRBV18, the J gene TRBJ2-3; 10 nucleotides line up with TRBD1. CDR1 and CDR2 from the germline V gene are KGHSH and LQKENI. The CDR3 has 15 residues. The V and J ends lost 3 bases and 3 bases, in that order; junction bases with no gene match: 3.

The chain recombines TRBV3-1 (or the pseudogene TRBV3-2) with TRBJ2-7; TRBD1 matches at 11 bases. The CDR3 loop spans 14 amino acids. J was trimmed by 6 bases and V by 4 bases; bases with no gene match: 5. CDR1 LGHDT and CDR2 YNNKEL come from the germline V gene (reference sequence). This chain's CDR3 is CASSLRGQGGEQYF. Here the CDR3 DNA reads TGTGCCAGCAGCCTTCGGGGACAGGGGGGCGAGCAGTACTTC.

V and J are TRBV6-2 or TRBV6-3 and TRBJ1-4, with 9 positions matching TRBD1. The germline gives CDR1 MNHEY, CDR2 SVGEGT. V trimming: 5 bases; J trimming: 0 bases; junction bases outside the gene matches: 7. The CDR3 consists of 17 residues. CDR3 bases: TGTGCCAGCAGTCTGGACAGGGGAGGATCAACTAATGAAAAACTGTTTTTT. Translation gives CASSLDRGGSTNEKLFF.

V and J are TRBV3-1 (or the pseudogene TRBV3-2) and TRBJ1-2; D is unclear. The CDR3 sequence is 12 residues long. V was trimmed by 1 base and J by 4 bases, leaving 4 bases between them. CDR1 and CDR2 from the germline V gene are LGHDT and YNNKEL (reference sequence). DNA of the CDR3: TGTGCCAGCAGCCAAGGGGCCTATGGCTACACCTTC. Translated, it gives CASSQGAYGYTF.

The chain uses TRBV3-1 (or the pseudogene TRBV3-2) and TRBJ2-5, with a possible D match to TRBD1 (8 bases). V was cut by 3 bases and J by 2 bases, with 13 bases left in between. Per the germline V gene, CDR1 is LGHDT and CDR2 is YNNKEL (reference sequence). The CDR3 contains 15 residues. The CDR3 loop reads CASSQYRGGQETQYF. For the CDR3, the DNA is TGTGCCAGCAGCCAGTACAGGGGGGGGCAAGAGACCCAGTACTTC.

The V and J genes are TRBV2 and TRBJ2-6; 10 nucleotides line up with TRBD1. This CDR3 is built from 19 residues. Germline lookup yields CDR1 SNHLY and CDR2 FYNNEI. J was trimmed by 0 bases and V by 4 bases; bases with no gene match: 9. CDR3 DNA sequence: TGTGCCAGCAGTGGTCCCTGGGACAGGGGCAACTCTGGGGCCAACGTCCTGACTTTC. It codes for CASSGPWDRGNSGANVLTF. Full variable domain (missing parts from reference TRBV2 and TRBJ2-6): EPEVTQTPSHQVTQMGQEVILRCVPISNHLYFYWYRQILGQKVEFLVSFYNNEISEKSEIFDDQFSVERPDGSNFTLKIRSTKLEDSAMYFCASSGPWDRGNSGANVLTFGAGSRLTVL.

The gene calls are TRBV4-2 and TRBJ2-1; D is unclear. Trimming stripped 0 bases from V and 6 bases from J, with 12 bases between. Germline V gene sequence: CDR1 LGHNA, CDR2 YNFKEQ. CDR3 size: 15 residues. The chain's CDR3 is CASSQEELQSNEQFF. The CDR3 DNA is TGTGCCAGCAGCCAAGAGGAGCTCCAGTCCAATGAGCAGTTCTTC.

The V call is TRBV18, the J call TRBJ2-7; 9 bases are shared with TRBD2. Germline loops: CDR1 KGHSH, CDR2 LQKENI. The CDR3 runs to 14 residues. V was pared by 3 bases and J by 7 bases, with 7 bases of the junction left unmatched. This CDR3 reads CASSPASGAREQYF. Here the CDR3 DNA reads TGTGCCAGCTCACCGGCTAGCGGGGCTCGGGAGCAGTACTTC.

The V call is TRBV28, the J call TRBJ1-1, with TRBD1 matching 7 bases. The germline gives CDR1 MDHEN, CDR2 SYDVKM. Unmatched junction bases numbered 5, after V lost 5 bases and J lost 11 bases. The CDR3 consists of 11 residues. The CDR3 coding sequence is TGTGCCAGCAGTCAAGGGGGCTTGGCTTTCTTT. Translated, it gives CASSQGGLAFF.

V is TRBV3-1 (or the pseudogene TRBV3-2) and J is TRBJ1-1; 7 bases are shared with TRBD1. Germline V gene sequence: CDR1 LGHDT, CDR2 YNNKEL (reference sequence). The CDR3 has 16 amino acids. V lost 4 bases to trimming and J lost 8 bases; unmatched junction nucleotides: 16. Written as DNA, the CDR3 is TGTGCCAGCAGCCCGCGGTCGACAGGGAAGGGCGTCGAAGCTTTCTTT. It is translated as CASSPRSTGKGVEAFF.

The V gene is TRBV24-1, the J gene TRBJ1-2, with 7 bases lining up with TRBD1. This CDR3 has 13 residues. From germline, CDR1 is KGHDR and CDR2 SFDVKD. J was trimmed by 4 bases and V by 5 bases; bases with no gene match: 3. The CDR3 here is CATSGGTAYGYTF. The CDR3 DNA reads as TGTGCCACCAGTGGCGGGACAGCCTATGGCTACACCTTC.

V and J are TRBV19 and TRBJ2-7; D possibly corresponds to TRBD2 (6 bases). The CDR3 runs to 15 residues. Germline V gene lookup returns CDR1 LNHDA and CDR2 SQIVND (reference sequence). The V end lost 4 bases, the J end lost 0 bases, and 13 bases lay between the germline ends. CDR3 in amino acids: CASSRGTAPSYEQYF. The CDR3 bases are TGTGCCAGTAGTAGGGGGACTGCCCCCTCCTACGAGCAGTACTTC.

J is TRBJ1-2 and V is TRBV5-4; D unclear. This CDR3 is built from 14 residues. The V and J ends lost 0 bases and 5 bases respectively, with 11 bases between them. Germline V gene lookup returns CDR1 SGHNT and CDR2 YYREEE (reference sequence). The CDR3 region has the DNA TGTGCCAGCAGCTTGGGGGCGACGCCGTATGGCTACACCTTC. It yields the protein CASSLGATPYGYTF.

A remark on this clone: One junction end does not reproduce the germline sequence, and a read error may be involved. The chain recombines TRBV6-2 or TRBV6-3 with TRBJ1-1; the D is unclear. The CDR3 is 11 amino acids. Germline loops: CDR1 MNHEY, CDR2 SVGEGT. In DNA, the CDR3 is TGTGCCAGCAGTCAGTCCCCCCCGGGAGTCTTT. This gives the protein CASSQSPPGVF.

J is TRBJ2-7 and V is TRBV4-1; possibly TRBD2 for D (5 bases). Germline lookup yields CDR1 MGHRA and CDR2 YSYEKL. V gave up 2 bases and J gave up 3 bases, with 8 bases separating them. The CDR3 is made up of 13 amino acids. CDR3 coding DNA: TGCGCCAGCAGCCAATCTAGCAGCTACGAGCAGTACTTC. It specifies CASSQSSSYEQYF.

The chain recombines TRBV5-1 with TRBJ2-5, with a weak D call TRBD1 (6 bases). Germline V gene data show CDR1 as SGHRS and CDR2 as YFSETQ. The CDR3 extends over 14 amino acids. V lost 2 bases and J lost 1, with 9 bases in between. CDR3: CASSFGDIQETQYF. The CDR3 DNA reads as TGCGCCAGCAGCTTTGGGGACATCCAAGAGACCCAGTACTTC.

This clone was seen just once. V and J are TRBV7-2 and TRBJ1-2; 12 bases are shared with TRBD1. The length of the CDR3 is 17 residues. Germline CDR1 and CDR2: SGHTA and FQGNSA. The V segment lost 3 bases and the J segment 4 bases; nucleotides outside the gene matches: 9. CDR3 loop: CASSLTGQGAWGYGYTF. The DNA for the CDR3 is TGTGCCAGCAGCTTGACGGGACAGGGGGCCTGGGGCTATGGCTACACCTTC.

This sequence joins TRBV5-1 and TRBJ2-7; a possible D gene is TRBD2 (6 bases). The CDR3 is made up of 13 amino acids. V dropped 4 bases and J dropped 6 bases, with 14 bases sitting between them. Germline CDR1 is SGHRS and CDR2 is YFSETQ. The DNA of the CDR3 is TGCGCCAGCAGCCGGGACTCCTCTCTCGAGCAGTACTTC. Its translation: CASSRDSSLEQYF.

This sequence joins TRBV19 and TRBJ1-5, with 7 bases aligning to TRBD1. The length of the CDR3 is 15 residues. With V trimmed by 5 bases and J by 5 bases, 9 bases remained unmatched. Germline assignment: CDR1 LNHDA and CDR2 SQIVND (reference sequence). For the CDR3, the DNA is TGTGCCAGTAGTCTACCCCCCAGGGGGGATCAGCCCCAGCATTTT. Translating it yields CASSLPPRGDQPQHF.

The chain combines TRBV7-2 with TRBJ2-7; 15 bases match TRBD2. V trimming: 5 bases; J trimming: 0 bases; junction bases outside the gene matches: 5. The germline V gene encodes CDR1 SGHTA and CDR2 FQGNSA. CDR3 length: 17 residues. The CDR3 DNA reads TGTGCCAGCAGCGTAAGGACTAGCGGGGGGGCCTCCTACGAGCAGTACTTC. It translates to CASSVRTSGGASYEQYF.

The V call is TRBV27, the J call TRBJ2-5; 12 bases are a match to TRBD2. The length of the CDR3 is 14 residues. With V trimmed by 6 bases and J by 5 bases, 4 bases remained unmatched. Germline V gene lookup returns CDR1 MNHEY and CDR2 SMNVEV (reference sequence). The CDR3 nucleotides are TGTGCCAGCAGACGGACTAGCGGGGCGGAGACCCAGTACTTC. This gives the protein CASRRTSGAETQYF.

The chain has TRBV28 and TRBJ2-5, with D perhaps matching TRBD2 (6 bases). The CDR3 runs to 13 residues. CDR1 and CDR2 from the germline V gene are MDHEN and SYDVKM. V lost 4 bases and J lost 2, with 8 bases in between. CDR3 sequence: CASSSSGQETQYF. DNA of the CDR3: TGTGCCAGCAGTTCAAGCGGGCAAGAGACCCAGTACTTC.

This sequence joins TRBV24-1 and TRBJ2-7; 7 positions agree with TRBD1. This CDR3 contains 13 residues. Germline V gene lookup returns CDR1 KGHDR and CDR2 SFDVKD. J gave up 3 bases and V 9 bases, and 7 bases lay outside the gene matches. The DNA of the CDR3 is TGTGCCACCCATCAGGGGGATGGCTACGAGCAGTACTTC. This sequence encodes CATHQGDGYEQYF.

The chain joins TRBV6-2 or TRBV6-3 to TRBJ2-3; TRBD2 aligns across 15 bases. V shed 5 bases, J shed 0 bases, and the junction held 6 bases outside the gene matches. CDR1 is MNHEY and CDR2 is SVGEGT in the germline V gene. CDR3 length equals 18 residues. CDR3 DNA sequence: TGTGCCAGCAGTCCCGGACTAGCGGGAGGGCCTAGCACAGATACGCAGTATTTT. It codes for CASSPGLAGGPSTDTQYF.

This rearrangement joins TRBV27 to TRBJ1-6, with TRBD1 identical over 12 bases. The CDR3 runs 14 residues. Germline CDR1 and CDR2: MNHEY and SMNVEV (reference sequence). The V gene end was trimmed by 6 bases and the J gene end by 9 bases; junction bases not matched to a gene: 3. The CDR3 nucleotides read TGTGCCAGCAGGGGACAGGGGGCGTTTTCACCCCTCCACTTT. As protein: CASRGQGAFSPLHF.

V gene TRBV4-3 combines with J gene TRBJ1-5, with D perhaps TRBD1 (5 bases). The CDR3 has 17 amino acids. Germline V lookup: CDR1 LGHNA, CDR2 YSLEER. With 0 bases removed from V and 0 bases from J, the gap between germline ends came to 12 bases. Here the CDR3 DNA reads TGCGCCAGCAGCCAAGATACCCCGACAGATAGCAATCAGCCCCAGCATTTT. This codes for CASSQDTPTDSNQPQHF.

V usage is TRBV7-2 and J usage is TRBJ2-7, with 13 nucleotides matching TRBD2. Trimming removed 7 bases from V and 6 bases from J; junction bases left unmatched: 9. This CDR3 has 15 amino acids. Germline CDR1 and CDR2: SGHTA and FQGNSA. This chain's CDR3 is CASIQGLAGHGEQYF. CDR3 nucleotides: TGTGCCAGCATTCAGGGACTAGCGGGGCATGGCGAGCAGTACTTC.

This sequence joins TRBV5-1 and TRBJ2-2, with TRBD1 identical over 9 bases. CDR3 length: 15 amino acids. The J segment lost 2 bases and the V segment lost 7 bases, leaving 6 bases of the junction unmatched. From germline, CDR1 is SGHRS and CDR2 YFSETQ. The CDR3 nucleotides read TGCGCCAGCGGCACGGGACAGGGCAACACCGGGGAGCTGTTTTTT. The encoded protein is CASGTGQGNTGELFF.